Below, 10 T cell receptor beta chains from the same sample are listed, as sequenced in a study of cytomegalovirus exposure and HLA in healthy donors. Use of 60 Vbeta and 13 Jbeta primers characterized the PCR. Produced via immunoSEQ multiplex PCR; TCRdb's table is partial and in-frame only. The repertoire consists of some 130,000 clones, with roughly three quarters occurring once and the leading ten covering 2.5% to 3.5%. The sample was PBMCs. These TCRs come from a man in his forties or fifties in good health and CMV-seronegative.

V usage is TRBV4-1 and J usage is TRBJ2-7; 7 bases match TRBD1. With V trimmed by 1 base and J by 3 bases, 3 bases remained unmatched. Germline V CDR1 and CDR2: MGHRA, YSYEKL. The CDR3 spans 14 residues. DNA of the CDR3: TGCGCCAGCAGCCAAGGGCCAGGGGGCTACGAGCAGTACTTC. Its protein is CASSQGPGGYEQYF.

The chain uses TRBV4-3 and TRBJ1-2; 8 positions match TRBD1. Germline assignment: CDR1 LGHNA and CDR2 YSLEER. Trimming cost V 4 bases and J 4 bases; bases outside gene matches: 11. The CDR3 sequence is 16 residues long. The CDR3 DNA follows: TGCGCCAGCAGCCCTTCGGATCAGGGGGCGGTCTATGGCTACACCTTC. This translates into CASSPSDQGAVYGYTF.

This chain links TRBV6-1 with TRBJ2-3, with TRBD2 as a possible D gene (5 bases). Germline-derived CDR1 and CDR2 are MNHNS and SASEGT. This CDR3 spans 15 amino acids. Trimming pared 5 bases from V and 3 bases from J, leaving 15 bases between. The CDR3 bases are TGTGCCAGCAGTCGAGGTTCGAGGGTAACAGATACGCAGTATTTT. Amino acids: CASSRGSRVTDTQYF.

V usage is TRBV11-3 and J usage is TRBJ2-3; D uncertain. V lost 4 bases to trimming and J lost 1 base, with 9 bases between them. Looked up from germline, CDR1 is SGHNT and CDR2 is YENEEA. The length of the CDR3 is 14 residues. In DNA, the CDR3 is TGTGCCAGCAGCTCCCGGTTCGGCACAGATACGCAGTATTTT. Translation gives CASSSRFGTDTQYF.

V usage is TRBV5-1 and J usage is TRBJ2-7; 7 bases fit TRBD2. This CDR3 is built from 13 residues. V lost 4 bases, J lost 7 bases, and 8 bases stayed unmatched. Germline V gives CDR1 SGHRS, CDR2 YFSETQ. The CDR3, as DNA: TGCGCCAGCAGCCTCGGCCGCGGGGGAGAGCAGTACTTC. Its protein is CASSLGRGGEQYF.

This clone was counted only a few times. CDR3 in DNA: TGTGCCAGCAGCTTGGCGGGAACAGTCAATCAGCCCCAGCATTTT. Translated: CASSLAGTVNQPQHF. The gene calls are TRBV5-4 and TRBJ1-5; D is uncertain. Germline V gene data show CDR1 as SGHNT and CDR2 as YYREEE (reference sequence). Trimming cost V 0 bases and J 3 bases, with 10 bases left between them. CDR3 length equals 15 residues.

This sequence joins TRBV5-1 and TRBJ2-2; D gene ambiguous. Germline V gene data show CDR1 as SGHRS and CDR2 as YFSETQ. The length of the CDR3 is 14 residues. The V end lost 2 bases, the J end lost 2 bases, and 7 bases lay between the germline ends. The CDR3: CASSFTINTGELFF. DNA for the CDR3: TGCGCCAGCAGCTTTACAATCAACACCGGGGAGCTGTTTTTT.

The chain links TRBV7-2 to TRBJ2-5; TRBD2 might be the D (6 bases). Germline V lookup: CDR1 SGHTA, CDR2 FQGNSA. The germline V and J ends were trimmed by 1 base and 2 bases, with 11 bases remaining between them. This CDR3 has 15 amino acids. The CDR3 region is CASSLGLVGQETQYF. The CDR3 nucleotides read TGTGCCAGCAGCTTAGGACTAGTAGGACAAGAGACCCAGTACTTC.

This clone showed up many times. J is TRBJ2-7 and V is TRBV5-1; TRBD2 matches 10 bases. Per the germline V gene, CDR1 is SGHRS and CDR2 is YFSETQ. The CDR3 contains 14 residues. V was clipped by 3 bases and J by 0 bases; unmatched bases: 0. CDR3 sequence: CASSSSGSSYEQYF. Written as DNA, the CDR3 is TGCGCCAGCAGCTCTAGCGGGAGCTCCTACGAGCAGTACTTC.

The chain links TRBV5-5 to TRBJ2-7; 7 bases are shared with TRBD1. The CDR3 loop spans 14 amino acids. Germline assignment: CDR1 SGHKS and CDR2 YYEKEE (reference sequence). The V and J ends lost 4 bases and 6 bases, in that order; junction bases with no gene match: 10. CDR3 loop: CASSQARGRAEQYF. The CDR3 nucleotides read TGTGCCAGCAGCCAAGCAAGGGGGCGCGCCGAGCAGTACTTC.